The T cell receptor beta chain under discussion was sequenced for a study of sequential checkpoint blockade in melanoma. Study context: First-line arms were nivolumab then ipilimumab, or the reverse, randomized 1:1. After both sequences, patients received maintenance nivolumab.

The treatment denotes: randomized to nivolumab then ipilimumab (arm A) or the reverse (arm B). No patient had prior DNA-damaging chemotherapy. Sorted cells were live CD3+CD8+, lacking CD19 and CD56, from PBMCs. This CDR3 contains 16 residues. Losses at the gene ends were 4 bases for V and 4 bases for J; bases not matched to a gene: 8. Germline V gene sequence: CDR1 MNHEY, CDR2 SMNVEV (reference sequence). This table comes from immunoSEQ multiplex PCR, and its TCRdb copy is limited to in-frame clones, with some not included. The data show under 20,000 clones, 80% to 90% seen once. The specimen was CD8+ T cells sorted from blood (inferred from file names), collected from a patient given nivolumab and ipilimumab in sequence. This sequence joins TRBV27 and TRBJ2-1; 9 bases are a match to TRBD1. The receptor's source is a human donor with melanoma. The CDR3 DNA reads TGTGCCAGCAGTTCCCCGGACAGGGGCCATTACAATGAGCAGTTCTTC. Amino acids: CASSSPDRGHYNEQFF.